A single sample is the source of the 14 T cell receptor beta chains below, sequenced in a study of T cells in Graves' hyperthyroidism and ophthalmopathy. RNA transcripts yielded amplified TCR beta CDR3 regions. Initially, a first-round RT-PCR of the TCR CDR3 employed the HTBI primer set. TCRdb re-called the multiplex PCR reads with MiXCR, one entry per CDR3 protein. The repertoire holds roughly 400,000 distinct CDR3 sequences, around 16% seen once, with roughly 26% in the top ten. The sample was blood. The origin of the receptors is a woman between 18 and 29 years old with Graves' hyperthyroidism that later progressed to Graves' ophthalmopathy.

This clonotype was counted ten times or more. J is TRBJ1-1 and V is TRBV2; possibly TRBD1 for D (6 bases). CDR3 length: 15 amino acids. Trimming removed 3 bases at V and 3 bases at J, with 14 bases between. Germline V gives CDR1 SNHLY, CDR2 FYNNEI. Here the CDR3 DNA reads TGTGCCAGCAGTGATTTCAGGGGAGGGTACACTGAAGCTTTCTTT. As protein: CASSDFRGGYTEAFF.

CDR3 sequence (DNA): TGTGCCAGCAGTTATAGGGCCGGGACGCAGCTAGCGGACACCGGGGAGCTGTTTTTT. Translated, it gives CASSYRAGTQLADTGELFF. The rearrangement links TRBV6-5 to TRBJ2-2; 7 nucleotides agree with TRBD2. The V segment lost 3 bases and the J segment 3 bases; nucleotides outside the gene matches: 16. Looked up from germline, CDR1 is MNHEY and CDR2 is SVGAGI. The CDR3 sequence is 19 residues long.

The chain has TRBV25-1 and TRBJ1-6; D gene unclear. Germline-derived CDR1 and CDR2 are MGHDK and SYGVNS. The CDR3 loop spans 14 amino acids. V lost 3 bases, J lost 9 bases, and 12 bases lay in between. CDR3 sequence: CASSEGIPGSPLHF. The CDR3 region has the DNA TGTGCCAGCAGTGAGGGGATTCCCGGTTCACCCCTCCACTTT.

This clonotype was recorded at least ten times. This chain links TRBV24-1 with TRBJ1-2; D perhaps matches TRBD1 (5 bases). CDR3 length: 13 amino acids. The ends were cut back, 2 bases at V and 7 bases at J, with 10 bases in the middle. The germline V gene has CDR1 KGHDR and CDR2 SFDVKD. CDR3 amino acids: CATSDSDGGGYTF. For the CDR3, the DNA is TGTGCCACCAGTGATTCTGACGGGGGTGGCTACACCTTC.

There are a few counts of this clonotype. The V call is TRBV7-2, the J call TRBJ2-3; 7 nucleotides match TRBD2. The CDR3 extends over 13 amino acids. Germline loops: CDR1 SGHTA, CDR2 FQGNSA. After removal of 9 bases from V and 0 bases from J, the junction contained 3 bases not matched to a gene. CDR3 residues: CASSGSSTDTQYF. Here the CDR3 DNA reads TGTGCCAGTAGCGGGTCGAGCACAGATACGCAGTATTTT.

This clonotype was seen many times. This chain links TRBV28 with TRBJ2-7, with 10 bases that match TRBD1. This CDR3 has 14 residues. The germline V gene encodes CDR1 MDHEN and CDR2 SYDVKM. The J segment lost 6 bases and the V segment lost 2 bases, leaving 4 bases of the junction unmatched. The CDR3 spells CASSLLGDRGEQYF. In DNA, the CDR3 is TGTGCCAGCAGTTTACTGGGGGACAGGGGCGAGCAGTACTTC.

This clonotype was seen many times. The J gene is TRBJ2-3, the V gene TRBV4-1, with D possibly being TRBD2 (6 bases). V gave up 2 bases and J gave up 2 bases, with 11 bases separating them. The length of the CDR3 is 15 residues. Per the germline V gene, CDR1 is MGHRA and CDR2 is YSYEKL. CDR3 coding DNA: TGCGCCAGCAGCCAATATCGGGGGACCACAGATACGCAGTATTTT. Amino acid sequence: CASSQYRGTTDTQYF.

This clonotype showed up many times. This chain links TRBV6-1 with TRBJ1-4, with 7 nucleotides matching TRBD1. The CDR3 has 15 amino acids. Germline values: CDR1 MNHNS, CDR2 SASEGT. J was trimmed by 7 bases and V by 6 bases; bases with no gene match: 11. CDR3 loop: CASSGKTGRFEKLFF. For the CDR3, the DNA is TGTGCCAGCAGCGGGAAGACAGGGAGGTTTGAAAAACTGTTTTTT.

This clonotype was observed a handful of times. This chain joins TRBV19 and TRBJ1-2; no clear D gene. Germline V gene sequence: CDR1 LNHDA, CDR2 SQIVND (reference sequence). The CDR3 is 14 amino acids. Trimming took 4 bases from V and 4 from J, leaving 13 bases between them. CDR3 residues: CASSSRSQTYGYTF. CDR3 nucleotides: TGTGCCAGTAGTAGTCGCAGCCAGACCTATGGCTACACCTTC.

This clonotype was seen more than once but under ten times. The J gene is TRBJ2-2, the V gene TRBV28; D might be TRBD1 or TRBD2, each matching 5 bases. This CDR3 has 18 residues. V was pared by 2 bases and J by 3 bases, with 19 bases between. Germline assignment: CDR1 MDHEN and CDR2 SYDVKM. CDR3 protein: CASSLNEDRDRYTGELFF. The CDR3, as DNA: TGTGCCAGCAGTTTAAACGAAGACCGGGACCGATACACCGGGGAGCTGTTTTTT.

This clonotype has a count of ten or more. The gene calls are TRBV11-2 and TRBJ2-7; D is uncertain. The CDR3 is 13 residues long. V lost 4 bases and J 3 bases, leaving 10 bases between the germline ends. Looked up from germline, CDR1 is SGHAT and CDR2 is FQNNGV. The CDR3, as DNA: TGTGCCAGCAGCTCCTTTAGAATCTACGAGCAGTACTTC. It codes for CASSSFRIYEQYF.

This clonotype has ten or more counts. The chain links TRBV20-1 to TRBJ1-2; weak D call: TRBD1 (5 bases). In germline, CDR1 is DFQATT, CDR2 SNEGSKA (reference sequence). CDR3 size: 12 residues. The CDR3 reads CRCWGEGSGYTF. DNA of the CDR3: TGCCGCTGCTGGGGGGAAGGTAGCGGCTACACCTTC.

The chain links TRBV28 to TRBJ1-1, with D possibly TRBD1 on 6 matching bases. Germline V CDR1 and CDR2: MDHEN, SYDVKM. V was clipped by 3 bases and J by 1 base, with 12 bases between them. The CDR3 sequence is 15 residues long. The CDR3 loop is CASSFWGARNTEAFF. The CDR3 coding sequence is TGTGCCAGCAGTTTTTGGGGGGCCAGGAACACTGAAGCTTTCTTT.

There are a few counts of this clonotype. J is TRBJ1-5 and V is TRBV20-1; D is undetermined. The V and J ends lost 3 bases and 5 bases respectively, with 11 bases between them. The germline gives CDR1 DFQATT, CDR2 SNEGSKA (reference sequence). This CDR3 spans 13 amino acids. CDR3 nucleotides: TGCAGTGCTAGGTCGGACGGTTATCAGCCCCAGCATTTT. Translated, it gives CSARSDGYQPQHF.